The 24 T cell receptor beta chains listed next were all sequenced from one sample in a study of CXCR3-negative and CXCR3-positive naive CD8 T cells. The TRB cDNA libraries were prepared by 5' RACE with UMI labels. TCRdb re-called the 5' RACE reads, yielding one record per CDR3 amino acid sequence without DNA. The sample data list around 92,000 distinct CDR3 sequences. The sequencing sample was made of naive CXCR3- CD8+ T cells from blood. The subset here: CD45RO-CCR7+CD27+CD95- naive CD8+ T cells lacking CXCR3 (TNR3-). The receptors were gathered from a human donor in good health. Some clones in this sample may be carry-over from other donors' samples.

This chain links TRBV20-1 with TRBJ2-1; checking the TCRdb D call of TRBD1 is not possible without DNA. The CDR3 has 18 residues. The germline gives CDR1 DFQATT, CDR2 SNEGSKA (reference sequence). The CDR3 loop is CSARDLNDTRAGGNEQFF.

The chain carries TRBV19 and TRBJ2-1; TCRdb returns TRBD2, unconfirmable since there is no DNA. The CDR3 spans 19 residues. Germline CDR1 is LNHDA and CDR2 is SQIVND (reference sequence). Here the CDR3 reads CASSALGLAGASSYNEQFF.

CDR3 sequence: CASSQVVTGAYEQYF. The chain carries TRBV4-1 and TRBJ2-7; the D gene TCRdb calls, TRBD1, cannot be checked with no DNA. The CDR3 runs to 15 residues. CDR1 is MGHRA, CDR2 YSYEKL, per germline.

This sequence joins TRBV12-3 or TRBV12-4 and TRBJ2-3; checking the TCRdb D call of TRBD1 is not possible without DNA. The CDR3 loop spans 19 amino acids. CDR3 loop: CASRPYHPAGPGSTDTQYF.

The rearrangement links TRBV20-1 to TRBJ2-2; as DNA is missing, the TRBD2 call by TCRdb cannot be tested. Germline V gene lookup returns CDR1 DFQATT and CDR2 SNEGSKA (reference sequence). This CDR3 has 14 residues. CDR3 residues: CSADTSGGTGELFF.

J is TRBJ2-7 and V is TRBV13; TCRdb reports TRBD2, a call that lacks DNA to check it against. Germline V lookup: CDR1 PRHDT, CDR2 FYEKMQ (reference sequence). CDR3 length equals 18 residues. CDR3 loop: CASSLYWASAGGLHEQYF.

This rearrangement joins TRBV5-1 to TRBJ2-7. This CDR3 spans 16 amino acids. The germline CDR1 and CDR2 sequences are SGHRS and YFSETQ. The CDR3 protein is CASSFDAADGVYEQYF.

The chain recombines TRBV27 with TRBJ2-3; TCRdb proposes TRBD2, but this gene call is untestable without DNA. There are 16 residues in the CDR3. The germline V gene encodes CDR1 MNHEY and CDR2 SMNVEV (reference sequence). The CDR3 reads CASSLSSSGGTDTQYF.

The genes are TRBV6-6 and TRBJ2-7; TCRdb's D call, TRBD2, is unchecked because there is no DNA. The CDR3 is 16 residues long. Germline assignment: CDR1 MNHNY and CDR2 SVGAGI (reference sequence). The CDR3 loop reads CASSYSSRELPYEQYF.

The CDR3 reads CASSSRTGGQFEAFF. The J gene is TRBJ1-1, the V gene TRBV7-9; the TCRdb call, TRBD1, lacks DNA for checking. The CDR3 totals 15 residues. The germline V gene encodes CDR1 SEHNR and CDR2 FQNEAQ (reference sequence).

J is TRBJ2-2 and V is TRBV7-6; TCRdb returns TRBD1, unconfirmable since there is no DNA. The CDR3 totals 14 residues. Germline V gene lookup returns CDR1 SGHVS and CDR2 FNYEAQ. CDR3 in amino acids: CASSLGPGTGELFF.

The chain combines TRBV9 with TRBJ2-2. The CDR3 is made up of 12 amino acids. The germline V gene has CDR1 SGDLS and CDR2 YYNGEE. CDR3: CASSVDSGELFF.

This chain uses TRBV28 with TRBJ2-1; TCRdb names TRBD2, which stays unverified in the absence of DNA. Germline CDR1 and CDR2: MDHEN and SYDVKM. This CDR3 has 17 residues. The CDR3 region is CASSLHLAGGIYDEQFF.

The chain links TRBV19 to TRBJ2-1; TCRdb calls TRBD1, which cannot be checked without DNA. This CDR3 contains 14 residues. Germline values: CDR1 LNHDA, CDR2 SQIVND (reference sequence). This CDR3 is CASESYGGENEQFF.

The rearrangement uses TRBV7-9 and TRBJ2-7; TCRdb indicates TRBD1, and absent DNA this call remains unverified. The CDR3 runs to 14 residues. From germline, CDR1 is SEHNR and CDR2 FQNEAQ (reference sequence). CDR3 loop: CASSLGTGNYEQYF. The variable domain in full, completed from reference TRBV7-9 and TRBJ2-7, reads DTGVSQNPRHKITKRGQNVTFRCDPISEHNRLYWYRQTLGQGPEFLTYFQNEAQLEKSRLLSDRFSAERPKGSFSTLEIQRTEQGDSAMYLCASSLGTGNYEQYFGPGTRLTVT.

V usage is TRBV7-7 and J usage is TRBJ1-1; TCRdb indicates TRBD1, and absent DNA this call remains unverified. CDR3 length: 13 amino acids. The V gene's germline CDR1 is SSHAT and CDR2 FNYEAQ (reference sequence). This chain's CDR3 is CASSSRVNTEAFF.

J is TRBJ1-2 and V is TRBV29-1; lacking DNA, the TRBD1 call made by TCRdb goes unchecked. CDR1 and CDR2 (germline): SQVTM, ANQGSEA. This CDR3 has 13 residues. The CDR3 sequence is CSVGIQGNYGYTF.

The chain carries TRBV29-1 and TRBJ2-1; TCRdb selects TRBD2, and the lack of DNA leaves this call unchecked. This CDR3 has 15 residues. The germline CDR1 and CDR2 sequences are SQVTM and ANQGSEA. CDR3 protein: CSVEWSGGEVGEQFF.

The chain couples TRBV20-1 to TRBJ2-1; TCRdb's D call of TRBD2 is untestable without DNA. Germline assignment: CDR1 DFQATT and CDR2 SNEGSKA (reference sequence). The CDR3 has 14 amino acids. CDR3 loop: CSARLAGDYNEQFF.

The chain's CDR3 is CSVESGREGDIQYF. V gene TRBV29-1 combines with J gene TRBJ2-4; the TCRdb call, TRBD2, lacks DNA for checking. The CDR3 totals 14 residues. Germline V gene data show CDR1 as SQVTM and CDR2 as ANQGSEA. The full variable domain, with the rest looked up from reference TRBV29-1 and TRBJ2-4, is SAVISQKPSRDICQRGTSLTIQCQVDSQVTMMFWYRQQPGQSLTLIATANQGSEATYESGFVIDKFPISRPNLTFSTLTVSNMSPEDSSIYLCSVESGREGDIQYFGAGTRLSVL.

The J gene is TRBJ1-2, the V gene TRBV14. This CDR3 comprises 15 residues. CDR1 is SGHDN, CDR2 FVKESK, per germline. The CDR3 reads CASSQASTANYGYTF.

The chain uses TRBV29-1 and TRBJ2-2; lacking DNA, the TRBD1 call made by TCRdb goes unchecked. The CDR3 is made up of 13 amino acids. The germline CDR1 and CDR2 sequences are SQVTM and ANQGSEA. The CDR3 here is CSAGDPNTGELFF.

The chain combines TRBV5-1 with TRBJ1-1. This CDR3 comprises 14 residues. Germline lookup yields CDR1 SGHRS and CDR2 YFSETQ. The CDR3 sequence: CASSLGTLFPEAFF.

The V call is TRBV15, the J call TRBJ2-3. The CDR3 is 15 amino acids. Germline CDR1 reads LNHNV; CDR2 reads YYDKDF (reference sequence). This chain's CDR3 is CATSRDLGSTDTQYF.